A selection of T cell receptor beta chains follows, all from one sample in a study of blood T cells in healthy people across ages. TCRdb re-called the 5' RACE reads through MiXCR, storing one row per CDR3 protein. The sample contains 1.5 million or so distinct CDR3 sequences, roughly two fifths of which appear only once. Sequences were obtained from blood. These receptor sequences come from a woman younger than 30 in good health. Both conserved end residues are part of each CDR3. The order of the fields is D gene, J gene, clone size, V gene, CDR3 DNA, CDR3 protein. The D gene is left open where the match is weak. Some rows mark clone size as missing; the rest say once, few, many or name a class of expanded clone.

d_call: NA; j_call: TRBJ1-2; clone_size: few; v_call: TRBV12-3/TRBV12-4; cdr3_nt: TGTGCCAGCAGTCCCTGGGCCTATGGCTACACCTTC; cdr3_aa: CASSPWAYGYTF
d_call: NA; j_call: TRBJ2-2; clone_size: few; v_call: TRBV29-1; cdr3_nt: TGCAGCGTTGAGGGGCCCGACACCGGGGAGCTGTTTTTT; cdr3_aa: CSVEGPDTGELFF
d_call: TRBD1; j_call: TRBJ1-2; clone_size: NA; v_call: TRBV20-1; cdr3_nt: TGCAGTGCAAACGACAGGGTAGGAAGGATTAACTATGGCTACACCTTC; cdr3_aa: CSANDRVGRINYGYTF
d_call: NA; j_call: TRBJ1-5; clone_size: NA; v_call: TRBV27; cdr3_nt: TGTGCCAGCAGTTGGGGACCGGCTAGCAATCAGCCCCAGCATTTT; cdr3_aa: CASSWGPASNQPQHF
d_call: NA; j_call: TRBJ2-4; clone_size: few; v_call: TRBV6-2/TRBV6-3; cdr3_nt: TGTGCCAGCAGTGAGCCGGGCAAAAACATTCAGTACTTC; cdr3_aa: CASSEPGKNIQYF
d_call: NA; j_call: TRBJ2-1; clone_size: NA; v_call: TRBV7-9; cdr3_nt: TGTGCCAGCAGGAGTGCAGGGAATGTCTACAATGAGCAGTTCTTC; cdr3_aa: CASRSAGNVYNEQFF
d_call: TRBD1; j_call: TRBJ2-5; clone_size: NA; v_call: TRBV27; cdr3_nt: TGTGCCAGCAGTCCATCGCGGACAGGCCAAGAGACCCAGTACTTC; cdr3_aa: CASSPSRTGQETQYF
d_call: NA; j_call: TRBJ2-7; clone_size: NA; v_call: TRBV4-2; cdr3_nt: TGTGCCAGCAGCCAAGGGCCGGGACGGCGAAACTACGAGCAGTACTTC; cdr3_aa: CASSQGPGRRNYEQYF
d_call: NA; j_call: TRBJ2-5; clone_size: few; v_call: TRBV6-5; cdr3_nt: TGTGCCAGCAGTTACGACCGGGGAAGGGTTCTAGAGACCCAGTACTTC; cdr3_aa: CASSYDRGRVLETQYF
d_call: NA; j_call: TRBJ2-1; clone_size: NA; v_call: TRBV7-2; cdr3_nt: TGTGCCAGCAGCTTAGGGGTGCCCTGGGGCAATGAGCAGTTCTTC; cdr3_aa: CASSLGVPWGNEQFF
d_call: NA; j_call: TRBJ2-2; clone_size: NA; v_call: TRBV6-4; cdr3_nt: TGTGCCAGCAGTGAAGAACCCGGGAGCCCTTCCGGGGAGCTGTTTTTT; cdr3_aa: CASSEEPGSPSGELFF
d_call: TRBD1; j_call: TRBJ2-7; clone_size: NA; v_call: TRBV27; cdr3_nt: TGTGCCAGCAGTTTAGAGGACAGGGTACCCACCTACGAGCAGTACTTC; cdr3_aa: CASSLEDRVPTYEQYF
d_call: NA; j_call: TRBJ2-7; clone_size: NA; v_call: TRBV5-1; cdr3_nt: TGCGCCAGCAGACCAGACTGGGGAATCTACGAGCAGTACTTC; cdr3_aa: CASRPDWGIYEQYF
d_call: NA; j_call: TRBJ2-7; clone_size: NA; v_call: TRBV29-1; cdr3_nt: TGCAGCGTCCATATTCGGGGATACGAGCAGTACTTC; cdr3_aa: CSVHIRGYEQYF
d_call: NA; j_call: TRBJ2-4; clone_size: NA; v_call: TRBV15; cdr3_nt: TGTGCCACCAGCAGAGATCCCGGGGCGCGATTGAGAGAAAACATTCAGTACTTC; cdr3_aa: CATSRDPGARLRENIQYF
d_call: NA; j_call: TRBJ1-2; clone_size: NA; v_call: TRBV20-1; cdr3_nt: TGCAGTGCTAGAGGGGGGGGAGTTCCTAACTATGGCTACACCTTC; cdr3_aa: CSARGGGVPNYGYTF
d_call: TRBD2; j_call: TRBJ2-1; clone_size: NA; v_call: TRBV20-1; cdr3_nt: TGCAGTACTTCTAGGTTGCGCGGGAGGTTTTCATGGGAGCAGTTCTTC; cdr3_aa: CSTSRLRGRFSWEQFF
d_call: TRBD2; j_call: TRBJ2-1; clone_size: NA; v_call: TRBV24-1; cdr3_nt: TGTGCCACCAGTGATCAAGCGGGAGGTTCGGGGGGGAATGAGCAGTTCTTC; cdr3_aa: CATSDQAGGSGGNEQFF
d_call: TRBD2; j_call: TRBJ2-7; clone_size: NA; v_call: TRBV2; cdr3_nt: TGTGCCAGCAAACCCCGGGACTACAATGAGCAGTACTTC; cdr3_aa: CASKPRDYNEQYF
d_call: NA; j_call: TRBJ2-7; clone_size: few; v_call: TRBV6-2/TRBV6-3; cdr3_nt: TGTGCCAGCAGTTACCCAGGGAGACCTCTCGAGCAGTACTTC; cdr3_aa: CASSYPGRPLEQYF
d_call: TRBD2; j_call: TRBJ2-1; clone_size: NA; v_call: TRBV20-1; cdr3_nt: TGCAGTGCTGCCCGGACTAGCGGGGGTACGAATGAGCAGTTCTTC; cdr3_aa: CSAARTSGGTNEQFF
d_call: NA; j_call: TRBJ1-2; clone_size: few; v_call: TRBV4-3; cdr3_nt: TGCGCCAGCAGCCGAAAGGATTTATCTGTTTCCTATGGCTACACCTTC; cdr3_aa: CASSRKDLSVSYGYTF
d_call: NA; j_call: TRBJ2-5; clone_size: few; v_call: TRBV20-1; cdr3_nt: TGCAGTGCTAGCCCCGGGCACCTATTGGGGACCCAGTACTTC; cdr3_aa: CSASPGHLLGTQYF
d_call: NA; j_call: TRBJ2-7; clone_size: NA; v_call: TRBV7-9; cdr3_nt: TGTGCCAGCAGCCAGCCTAGCCGTAGCTCCTACGAGCAGTACTTC; cdr3_aa: CASSQPSRSSYEQYF
d_call: TRBD1; j_call: TRBJ1-2; clone_size: NA; v_call: TRBV7-9; cdr3_nt: TGTGCCAGCAGCCCTCAGGGGGAGCTCGGGGGCTACACCTTC; cdr3_aa: CASSPQGELGGYTF
d_call: TRBD2; j_call: TRBJ2-3; clone_size: NA; v_call: TRBV9; cdr3_nt: TGTGCCAGCAGCGCGGGACTAGCGGGGGGGAGCACAGATACGCAGTATTTT; cdr3_aa: CASSAGLAGGSTDTQYF
d_call: NA; j_call: TRBJ2-7; clone_size: few; v_call: TRBV4-3; cdr3_nt: TGCGCCAGCAGCCAAGACATCAGTCTGACCTACGAGCAGTACTTC; cdr3_aa: CASSQDISLTYEQYF
d_call: TRBD1; j_call: TRBJ2-7; clone_size: NA; v_call: TRBV28; cdr3_nt: TGTGCCAGCAGTCCGGGACAGGTAAACTACGAGCAGTACTTC; cdr3_aa: CASSPGQVNYEQYF